This TCR beta chain appears in the sequencing data of a study of T cells in Graves' hyperthyroidism and ophthalmopathy. Across the study: At the time of initial diagnosis and before any treatment, peripheral blood was collected.

The hyperthyroidism patients had all been newly diagnosed, and their disease duration was under 2 months. Their ages ranged from 18 to 65 years. Clinical symptoms, serum thyroxine and TRAb, thyroid ultrasound and orbital computed tomography together formed the diagnostic basis. This clonotype was detected ten times or more. Its target is unknown. Overall study results and limits: Most clonotypes expanded in thyroid above 0.001 were likewise present in blood.

Amplification targeted TCR beta CDR3 regions from RNA transcripts. During a first-round RT-PCR of the TCR CDR3, the HTBI primer set was used. TCRdb passed the multiplex PCR reads through MiXCR, listing each CDR3 protein once. This sample yields some 380,000 distinct CDR3 sequences, of which roughly 13% are seen a single time; roughly 20% belongs to the top ten. Trimming pared 0 bases from V and 0 bases from J, leaving 5 bases between. Germline V gene lookup returns CDR1 DFQATT and CDR2 SNEGSKA (reference sequence). The CDR3 is made up of 13 amino acids. The receptor was isolated from a man aged 25 to 40 with Graves' hyperthyroidism that later progressed to Graves' ophthalmopathy. Sample: blood. This sequence joins TRBV20-1 and TRBJ1-1; D is undetermined. For the CDR3, the DNA is TGCAGTGCTAGAGAGAGTCTGAACACTGAAGCTTTCTTT. Amino acid sequence: CSARESLNTEAFF.